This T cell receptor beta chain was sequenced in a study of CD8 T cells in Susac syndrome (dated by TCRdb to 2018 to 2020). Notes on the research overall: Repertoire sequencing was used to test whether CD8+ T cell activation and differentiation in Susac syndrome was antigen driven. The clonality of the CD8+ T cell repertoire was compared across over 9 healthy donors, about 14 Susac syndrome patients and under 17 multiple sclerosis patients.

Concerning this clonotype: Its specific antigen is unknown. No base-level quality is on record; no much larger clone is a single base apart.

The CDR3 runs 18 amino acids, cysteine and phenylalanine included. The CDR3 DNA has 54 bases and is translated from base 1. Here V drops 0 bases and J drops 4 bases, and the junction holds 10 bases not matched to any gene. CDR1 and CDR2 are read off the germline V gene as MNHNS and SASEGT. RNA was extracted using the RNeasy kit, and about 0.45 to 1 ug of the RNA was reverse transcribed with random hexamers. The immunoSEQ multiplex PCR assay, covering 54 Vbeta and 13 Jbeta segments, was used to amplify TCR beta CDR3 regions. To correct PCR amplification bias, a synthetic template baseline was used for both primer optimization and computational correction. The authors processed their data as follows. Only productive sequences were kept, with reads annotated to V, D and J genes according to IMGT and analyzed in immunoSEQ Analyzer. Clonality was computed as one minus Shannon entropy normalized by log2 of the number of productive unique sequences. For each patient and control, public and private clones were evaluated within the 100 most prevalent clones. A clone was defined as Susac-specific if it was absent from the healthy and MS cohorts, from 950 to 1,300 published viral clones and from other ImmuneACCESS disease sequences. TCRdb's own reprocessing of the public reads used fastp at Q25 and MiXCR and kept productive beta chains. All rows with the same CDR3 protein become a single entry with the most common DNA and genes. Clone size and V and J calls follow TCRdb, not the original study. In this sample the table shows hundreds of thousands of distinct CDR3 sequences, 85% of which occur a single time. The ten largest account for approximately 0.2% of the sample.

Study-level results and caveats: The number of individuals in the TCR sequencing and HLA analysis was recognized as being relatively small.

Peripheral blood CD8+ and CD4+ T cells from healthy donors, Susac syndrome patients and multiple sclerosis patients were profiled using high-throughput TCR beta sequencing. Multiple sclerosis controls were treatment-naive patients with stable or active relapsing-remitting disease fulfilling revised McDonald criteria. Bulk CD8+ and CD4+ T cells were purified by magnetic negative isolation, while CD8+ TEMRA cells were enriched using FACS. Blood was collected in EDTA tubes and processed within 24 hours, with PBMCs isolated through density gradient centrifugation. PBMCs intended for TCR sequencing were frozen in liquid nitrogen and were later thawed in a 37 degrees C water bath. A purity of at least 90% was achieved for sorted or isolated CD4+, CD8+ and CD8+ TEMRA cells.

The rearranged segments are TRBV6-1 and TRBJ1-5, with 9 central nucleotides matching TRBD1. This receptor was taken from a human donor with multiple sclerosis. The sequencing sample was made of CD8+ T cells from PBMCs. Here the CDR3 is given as CASSEAQLRDRVNQPQHF. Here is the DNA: TGTGCCAGCAGTGAAGCGCAACTACGGGACAGGGTGAATCAGCCCCAGCATTTT.